Listed below are T cell receptor beta chains from one sample, sequenced in a study of CD8 T cells in Susac syndrome. TCRdb ran MiXCR on the immunoSEQ multiplex PCR reads and lists one entry per CDR3 protein. The sample has about 300,000 distinct CDR3 sequences; just over 90% are singletons. The material sequenced was CD4+ T cells from PBMCs. The receptors were gathered from a human donor with multiple sclerosis. CDR3s include the opening cysteine and the closing phenylalanine or tryptophan. Fields, in order: clone size, V gene, J gene, D gene, CDR3 DNA, CDR3 protein. A D gene is named only where the DNA matches it firmly. The listing skips clone size in some rows; elsewhere it reads once, few, many or a size class.

>once|TRBV9|TRBJ1-1|TRBD1
TGTGCCAGCAGCGGCGGCGTACAGGGGGCGATCACTGAAGCTTTCTTT
CASSGGVQGAITEAFF
>NA|TRBV10-3|TRBJ1-1|TRBD1
TGTGCCATCAGGGGACAGGACACTGAAGCTTTCTTT
CAIRGQDTEAFF
>NA|TRBV12-3/TRBV12-4|TRBJ2-7|NA
TGTGCCAGCAGTATTAGACTGGAATCCTACGAGCAGTACTTC
CASSIRLESYEQYF
>NA|TRBV7-9|TRBJ1-2|NA
TGTGCCAGCAGCTCCCTGCAGAAAGGGGTCGCGGCTAACTATGGCTACACCTTC
CASSSLQKGVAANYGYTF
>NA|TRBV15|TRBJ2-4|NA
TGTGCCACCAGCAGAGATGCCCCTATAGGGTACCTTAACATTCAGTACTTC
CATSRDAPIGYLNIQYF
>once|TRBV5-4|TRBJ1-3|NA
TGTGCCAGCAGCCAGGACGCTGGGGAGATAGACACCATATATTTT
CASSQDAGEIDTIYF
>NA|TRBV19|TRBJ2-1|NA
TGTGCCAGTAGTATAGGGGGCGCCTACAATGAGCAGTTCTTC
CASSIGGAYNEQFF
>NA|TRBV12-3/TRBV12-4|TRBJ2-7|TRBD2
TGTGCCAGCAGCCTCGGGGGGGGGTACCCGTCGACCTACGAGCAGTACTTC
CASSLGGGYPSTYEQYF
>NA|TRBV6-5|TRBJ2-5|NA
TGTGCCAGCAGTTTAATCGAGGTGCCCACGCGGCAAGAGACCCAGTACTTC
CASSLIEVPTRQETQYF
>NA|TRBV7-2|TRBJ2-3|NA
TGTGCCAGCAGCTGGAGGTGGGCAGGGATGACAGATACGCAGTATTTT
CASSWRWAGMTDTQYF
>NA|TRBV29-1|TRBJ2-1|NA
TGCAGCGTTGAGGGCCACTCCTACAATGAGCAGTTCTTC
CSVEGHSYNEQFF
>NA|TRBV7-2|TRBJ2-1|TRBD2
TGTGCCAGCAGCTTAGGGGGGGGACGGAGGCAGTTCTTC
CASSLGGGRRQFF
>NA|TRBV12-3/TRBV12-4|TRBJ1-1|NA
TGTGCCAGCAGTCCTATTAGGGGAACAGGGTCATCCACTGAAGCTTTCTTT
CASSPIRGTGSSTEAFF
>NA|TRBV20-1|TRBJ1-5|NA
TGCAGTGCTAGAGATCCGGTGGGGGGGCAGCCCCAGCATTTT
CSARDPVGGQPQHF
>once|TRBV27|TRBJ1-6|NA
TGTGCCAGCACCACACCTGAAGGGGAGGGTAATTCACCCCTCCACTTT
CASTTPEGEGNSPLHF
>once|TRBV20-1|TRBJ1-4|TRBD1
TGCAGTGCTTCAACAGGGGCCTTTAATGAAAAACTGTTTTTT
CSASTGAFNEKLFF
>NA|TRBV18|TRBJ2-5|NA
TGTGCCAGCTCACCACGCGGCACCCAAGAGACCCAGTACTTC
CASSPRGTQETQYF
>NA|TRBV29-1|TRBJ1-1|NA
TGCAGCGTTGAAGAATCGGCAGGCACTGAAGCTTTCTTT
CSVEESAGTEAFF